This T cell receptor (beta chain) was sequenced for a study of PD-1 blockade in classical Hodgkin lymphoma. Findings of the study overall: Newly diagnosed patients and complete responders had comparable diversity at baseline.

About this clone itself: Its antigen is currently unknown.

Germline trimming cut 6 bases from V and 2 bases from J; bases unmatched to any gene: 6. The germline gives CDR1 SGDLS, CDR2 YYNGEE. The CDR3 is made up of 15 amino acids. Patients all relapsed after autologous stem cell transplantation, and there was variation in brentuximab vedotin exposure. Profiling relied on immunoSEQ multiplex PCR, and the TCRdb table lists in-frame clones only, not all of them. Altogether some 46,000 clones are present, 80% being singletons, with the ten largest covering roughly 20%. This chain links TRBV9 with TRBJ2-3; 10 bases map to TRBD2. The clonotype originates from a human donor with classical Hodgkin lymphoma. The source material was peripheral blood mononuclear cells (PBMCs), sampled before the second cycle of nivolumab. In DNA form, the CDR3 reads TGTGCCAGCACCCTTAGCGGGGGGATCACAGATACGCAGTATTTT. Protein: CASTLSGGITDTQYF.